Each of the 28 T cell receptor beta chains below was sequenced from the same sample in a study of T cells in Graves' hyperthyroidism and ophthalmopathy. RNA transcripts gave rise to amplified TCR beta CDR3 regions. Researchers ran a first-round RT-PCR on the TCR CDR3 using the HTBI primer set. TCRdb itself ran the multiplex PCR reads through MiXCR, one entry per CDR3 protein. The table includes roughly 630,000 distinct CDR3 sequences, approximately 14% detected once. Sample: blood. The receptors stem from a woman aged 25 to 39 with Graves' hyperthyroidism.

This clonotype occurred a few times. The rearrangement uses TRBV30 and TRBJ2-7; 14 positions match TRBD2. Germline V gene lookup returns CDR1 GTSNPN and CDR2 SVGIG (reference sequence). The CDR3 length is 15 residues. The CDR3 DNA follows: TGTGCATCAACCGGGACTAGCGGGAGTTTCTACGAGCAGTACTTC. Amino acid sequence: CASTGTSGSFYEQYF.

V and J are TRBV29-1 and TRBJ2-6; tentatively, D is TRBD1 (6 bases). The CDR3 is 16 residues long. Germline V gene sequence: CDR1 SQVTM, CDR2 ANQGSEA. V dropped 6 bases and J dropped 0 bases, with 15 bases sitting between them. DNA for the CDR3: TGCAGCGTGTCCCAGGGGTTGGGCTCTGGGGCCAACGTCCTGACTTTC. It is translated as CSVSQGLGSGANVLTF.

The rearrangement links TRBV12-3 or TRBV12-4 to TRBJ2-3, with 9 bases lining up with TRBD1. V lost 5 bases, J lost 7 bases, and 16 bases stayed unmatched. The CDR3 is 17 amino acids. Here the CDR3 DNA reads TGTGCCAGCAGTCTTCGGACAGGGGCCTCCTCCGACAATACGCAGTATTTT. It yields the protein CASSLRTGASSDNTQYF.

A few counts support this clonotype. The chain uses TRBV5-1 and TRBJ1-1; D uncertain. V dropped 0 bases and J dropped 0 bases, with 9 bases sitting between them. The germline V gene has CDR1 SGHRS and CDR2 YFSETQ. The CDR3 length is 15 residues. This chain's CDR3 is CASSLAGSVNTEAFF. For the CDR3, the DNA is TGCGCCAGCAGCTTGGCCGGCAGCGTGAACACTGAAGCTTTCTTT.

This clonotype was detected many times. This sequence joins TRBV29-1 and TRBJ2-3, with D possibly being TRBD2 (5 bases). V was pared by 4 bases and J by 1 base, with 9 bases between. The CDR3 totals 13 residues. Germline-derived CDR1 and CDR2 are SQVTM and ANQGSEA. CDR3 bases: TGCAGCGTTGTGGAGGCGGGCACAGATACGCAGTATTTT. It yields the protein CSVVEAGTDTQYF.

On this clonotype: At one of its ends the junction is not consistent with the germline gene, which may arise from a read error. The chain has TRBV5-4 and TRBJ2-1, with 10 bases matching TRBD2. Germline-derived CDR1 and CDR2 are SGHNT and YYREEE (reference sequence). This CDR3 has 13 residues. The CDR3 DNA follows: TGTGCCCGCAGCGGGAGGGCCTACAATGAGCAGTTCTTC. Its protein product is CARSGRAYNEQFF. Drawing the rest from reference TRBV5-4 and TRBJ2-1, the complete variable domain is ETGVTQSPTHLIKTRGQQVTLRCSSQSGHNTVSWYQQALGQGPQFIFQYYREEENGRGNFPPRFSGLQFPNYSSELNVNALELDDSALYLCARSGRAYNEQFFGPGTRLTVL.

This clonotype was counted between two and nine times. The chain couples TRBV19 to TRBJ1-5, with a possible D match to TRBD1 (6 bases). The CDR3 extends over 15 amino acids. Germline-derived CDR1 and CDR2 are LNHDA and SQIVND (reference sequence). Deletions cut 2 bases from V and 7 bases from J, with 15 bases between. CDR3 amino acids: CASSIRGGAGQPQHF. CDR3 in DNA: TGTGCCAGTAGTATACGTGGGGGCGCAGGGCAGCCCCAGCATTTT. The full variable domain, in which reference TRBV19 and TRBJ1-5 provide the parts outside the CDR3, is DGGITQSPKYLFRKEGQNVTLSCEQNLNHDAMYWYRQDPGQGLRLIYYSQIVNDFQKGDIAEGYSVSREKKESFPLTVTSAQKNPTAFYLCASSIRGGAGQPQHFGDGTRLSIL.

The V gene is TRBV11-2, the J gene TRBJ2-2, with a tentative D call TRBD2 (6 bases). V dropped 2 bases and J dropped 8 bases, with 12 bases sitting between them. This CDR3 is 14 amino acids long. CDR1 and CDR2 (germline): SGHAT, FQNNGV. CDR3 DNA: TGTGCCAGCAGCTTACCTAGCGCGGCTGGGGAGCTGTTTTTT. Protein product: CASSLPSAAGELFF. The variable domain in full, completed from reference TRBV11-2 and TRBJ2-2, reads EAGVAQSPRYKIIEKRQSVAFWCNPISGHATLYWYQQILGQGPKLLIQFQNNGVVDDSQLPKDRFSAERLKGVDSTLKIQPAKLEDSAVYLCASSLPSAAGELFFGEGSRLTVL.

Many counts were recorded for this clonotype. The chain uses TRBV12-3 or TRBV12-4 and TRBJ1-1; D is ambiguous. This CDR3 is 15 amino acids long. The ends were cut back, 6 bases at V and 11 bases at J, with 25 bases in the middle. The CDR3 region is CASRPRGWLKPLAFF. CDR3 nucleotides: TGTGCCAGCAGGCCTCGGGGATGGCTAAAGCCGTTGGCTTTCTTT.

This clonotype was picked up many times. This chain joins TRBV12-3 or TRBV12-4 and TRBJ2-7, with 7 bases matching TRBD2. The CDR3 runs 14 residues. The V gene end was trimmed by 5 bases and the J gene end by 10 bases; junction bases not matched to a gene: 14. The CDR3 here is CASSLGGGWVLQYF. The CDR3 nucleotides read TGTGCCAGCAGTCTTGGGGGGGGATGGGTTCTACAGTACTTC.

The table lists this clonotype with many counts. The V gene is TRBV5-1, the J gene TRBJ2-2, with 9 bases lining up with TRBD1. The CDR3 sequence is 15 residues long. CDR1 and CDR2 from the germline V gene are SGHRS and YFSETQ. With 2 bases clipped from V and 5 bases from J, the junction kept 4 bases outside the gene matches. The CDR3 protein is CASSFGTGRTGELFF. The CDR3, as DNA: TGCGCCAGCAGCTTTGGGACAGGGAGGACCGGGGAGCTGTTTTTT.

The V and J genes are TRBV7-2 and TRBJ2-7; 9 positions agree with TRBD2. Germline CDR1 is SGHTA and CDR2 is FQGNSA. V trimming: 4 bases; J trimming: 1 base; junction bases outside the gene matches: 5. The CDR3 consists of 15 residues. This CDR3 reads CASSYVAGESYEQYF. Written as DNA, the CDR3 is TGTGCCAGCAGCTACGTAGCGGGAGAGTCCTACGAGCAGTACTTC.

This clonotype came up a few times. The chain joins TRBV7-9 to TRBJ1-1; D not resolved. Germline V gene data show CDR1 as SEHNR and CDR2 as FQNEAQ (reference sequence). V lost 7 bases and J lost 1, with 10 bases in between. This CDR3 contains 13 residues. CDR3 DNA sequence: TGTGCCAGCAACCCAACCCCGAACACTGAAGCTTTCTTT. Translated: CASNPTPNTEAFF.

This clonotype was recorded many times. This rearrangement joins TRBV28 to TRBJ2-5; the match to TRBD2 covers 7 bases. The junction had 14 bases not matched to a gene; V was cut back by 2 bases and J by 5 bases. The CDR3 is 17 amino acids. Germline CDR1 reads MDHEN; CDR2 reads SYDVKM. For the CDR3, the DNA is TGTGCCAGCAGTTTAGAATTACTAGCGCGACTCGGGGAGACCCAGTACTTC. Its translation is CASSLELLARLGETQYF.

The genes are TRBV18 and TRBJ2-1; 11 bases agree with TRBD2. The CDR3 has 14 amino acids. Germline V gene lookup returns CDR1 KGHSH and CDR2 LQKENI. V lost 2 bases and J lost 8; bases outside the gene matches: 2. This CDR3 is CASSPISGRDEQFF. DNA of the CDR3: TGTGCCAGCTCACCAATTAGCGGGAGGGATGAGCAGTTCTTC.

The chain joins TRBV10-3 to TRBJ1-2; D not certain. The CDR3 totals 12 residues. The germline V and J ends were trimmed by 2 bases and 8 bases, with 9 bases remaining between them. CDR1 is ENHRY and CDR2 is SYGVKD in the germline V gene. The CDR3 coding sequence is TGTGCCATCAGTGAGGGGGTTTTCGGCTACACCTTC. Translating it yields CAISEGVFGYTF.

This chain joins TRBV7-8 and TRBJ2-7; D unclear. V was cut by 3 bases and J by 6 bases, with 6 bases left in between. Germline V CDR1 and CDR2: SGHVS, FQNEAQ. The CDR3 length is 11 residues. CDR3 DNA sequence: TGTGCCAGCAGCTTTCATACCGAGCAGTACTTC. Amino acids: CASSFHTEQYF.

This clonotype was seen repeatedly, ten times or more. J is TRBJ2-7 and V is TRBV6-1; TRBD2 is a possible D gene (5 bases). CDR3 length: 18 residues. V lost 3 bases and J lost 0, with 21 bases in between. Looked up from germline, CDR1 is MNHNS and CDR2 is SASEGT. The CDR3 loop reads CASSEGDRRGRSSYEQYF. DNA of the CDR3: TGTGCCAGCAGTGAGGGAGACCGGAGAGGTCGTAGCTCCTACGAGCAGTACTTC.

In its sample, this clonotype was seen many times. The chain has TRBV7-2 and TRBJ2-1; TRBD1 matches at 9 bases. In germline, CDR1 is SGHTA, CDR2 FQGNSA. The CDR3 consists of 14 residues. With V trimmed by 4 bases and J by 6 bases, 4 bases remained unmatched. The CDR3 nucleotides are TGTGCCAGCAGCTGGGACAGGGCGATCAATGAGCAGTTCTTC. This sequence encodes CASSWDRAINEQFF. The whole variable domain, remainder taken from reference TRBV7-2 and TRBJ2-1, is GAGVSQSPSNKVTEKGKDVELRCDPISGHTALYWYRQSLGQGLEFLIYFQGNSAPDKSGLPSDRFSAERTGGSVSTLTIQRTQQEDSAVYLCASSWDRAINEQFFGPGTRLTVL.

The CDR3 DNA is TGTGCCATCAGTGGACTAGCGTTAAGCACAGATACGCAGTATTTT. Protein product: CAISGLALSTDTQYF. The chain uses TRBV10-3 and TRBJ2-3; 8 bases are shared with TRBD2. CDR3 size: 15 residues. V lost 4 bases and J lost 0; bases outside the gene matches: 3. Germline loops: CDR1 ENHRY, CDR2 SYGVKD.

In DNA form, the CDR3 reads TGTGCCAGCAGCGTAGGTGACATTCAGTACTTC. Encoded protein: CASSVGDIQYF. The chain couples TRBV9 to TRBJ2-4; no clear D. CDR1 is SGDLS and CDR2 is YYNGEE in the germline V gene. The V and J ends lost 0 bases and 8 bases respectively, with 3 bases between them. This CDR3 region has 11 residues.

This clonotype was counted ten times or more. The chain joins TRBV28 to TRBJ2-7; the match to TRBD1 covers 9 bases. V gave up 1 base and J gave up 4 bases; unmatched junction bases: 5. CDR1 and CDR2 from the germline V gene are MDHEN and SYDVKM. The CDR3 loop spans 15 amino acids. The CDR3 is CASSLFRTGAYEQYF. The CDR3 DNA reads TGTGCCAGCAGTTTATTTCGGACAGGGGCTTACGAGCAGTACTTC.

This clonotype was counted a few times. V is TRBV13 and J is TRBJ2-6; 12 bases align to TRBD1. The junction had 6 bases not matched to a gene; V was cut back by 4 bases and J by 2 bases. CDR3 size: 18 residues. The germline CDR1 and CDR2 sequences are PRHDT and FYEKMQ (reference sequence). The chain's CDR3 is CASSSPGTGGAGANVLTF. DNA for the CDR3: TGTGCCAGCAGCTCACCCGGGACAGGGGGCGCTGGGGCCAACGTCCTGACTTTC.

This clonotype was detected ten times or more. J is TRBJ2-7 and V is TRBV13; D not certain. This CDR3 comprises 13 residues. Germline lookup yields CDR1 PRHDT and CDR2 FYEKMQ (reference sequence). Trimming pared 2 bases from V and 5 bases from J, leaving 10 bases between. Here the CDR3 reads CASSLTPLDEQYF. The CDR3 bases are TGTGCCAGCAGCTTAACCCCTTTGGACGAGCAGTACTTC.

This clonotype was counted ten times or more. The chain uses TRBV12-3 or TRBV12-4 and TRBJ2-7; 10 bases align to TRBD1. The CDR3 runs to 15 residues. Trimming at V came to 7 bases and at J to 6 bases, leaving 12 bases not matched to a gene. The CDR3 DNA reads as TGTGCCAGCAATAAAACGGGACAGGGGCTTTTCGAGCAGTACTTC. It encodes CASNKTGQGLFEQYF.

The V gene is TRBV18, the J gene TRBJ1-1, with TRBD1 as a possible D gene (6 bases). This CDR3 spans 15 amino acids. V lost 1 base to trimming and J lost 1 base, with 10 bases between them. Germline CDR1 KGHSH, CDR2 LQKENI. In nucleotides, the CDR3 is TGTGCCAGCTCACCACAGGGGGGTGGGAACACTGAAGCTTTCTTT. It codes for CASSPQGGGNTEAFF.

This clonotype was observed at least ten times. The chain couples TRBV7-9 to TRBJ2-2; 7 nucleotides agree with TRBD2. J gave up 5 bases and V 11 bases, and 11 bases lay outside the gene matches. Germline loops: CDR1 SEHNR, CDR2 FQNEAQ (reference sequence). The CDR3 runs 14 residues. The CDR3 coding sequence is TGTGCCGAGTTGGAGCGGGAAAGGACCGGGGAGCTGTTTTTT. The encoded protein is CAELERERTGELFF.

The rearrangement links TRBV20-1 to TRBJ2-2; TRBD2 matches 7 bases. This CDR3 has 15 residues. Germline loops: CDR1 DFQATT, CDR2 SNEGSKA (reference sequence). After removal of 2 bases from V and 6 bases from J, the junction contained 9 bases not matched to a gene. In DNA, the CDR3 is TGCAGTGCTAGATATGTGGGAGGGCCCTCCGGGGAGCTGTTTTTT. Translating gives CSARYVGGPSGELFF.